This T cell receptor (beta chain) was recorded in a study of monozygotic twins with inflammatory bowel disease. Germline V CDR1 and CDR2: SGHTA, FQGTGA. This CDR3 region has 14 residues. A note on this clonotype: Its antigen is still unknown.

Every donor provided one blood sample measuring approximately 2.5 ml. Reanalyzing the 5' RACE reads, TCRdb keeps one entry per CDR3 protein, without DNA. The sample has about 300,000 distinct CDR3 sequences, and its top ten clones hold roughly 5.3%. Study-level findings and limits: Patient repertoire variability may have increased through differing immunosuppressive treatments.

Sequenced material: blood. This receptor was taken from a human donor with ulcerative colitis or Crohn's disease, or a healthy co-twin of an affected twin (not recorded which). The V gene is TRBV7-3, the J gene TRBJ2-5; TCRdb returns TRBD1, unconfirmable since there is no DNA. The CDR3 reads CASSLGRTSETQYF.